This is a list of T cell receptor beta chains from one sample in a study of CD4 T cells in relation to SARS-CoV-2 and coronaviruses. No cognate antigen is known for these TCRs. Libraries were prepared by immunoSEQ multiplex PCR; TCRdb keeps only in-frame clonotypes and omits some of them. The table has around 16,000 clones, around 80% seen once. Sequencing was carried out using CD4+ T cells from PBMCs, cultured in vitro. These receptors all stem from a human donor in good health. Both conserved end residues are part of each CDR3. D genes are given only for firm matches. Clone sizes are given selectively: once, few, many, or a class where the clone is expanded.

j_gene: TRBJ1-2; v_gene: TRBV6-4; d_gene: -; abundance: -; CDR3nt: TGTGCCAGCAGTGACGTATGGGCAACTCCTAGCTATGGCTACACCTTC; CDR3aa: CASSDVWATPSYGYTF
j_gene: TRBJ2-7; v_gene: TRBV20-1; d_gene: -; abundance: once; CDR3nt: TGCAGTGCTCCCTCCGCCTACGAGCAGTACTTC; CDR3aa: CSAPSAYEQYF
j_gene: TRBJ2-1; v_gene: TRBV19; d_gene: -; abundance: few; CDR3nt: TGTGCCAGTAGTAGACAGATGAACAATGAGCAGTTCTTC; CDR3aa: CASSRQMNNEQFF
j_gene: TRBJ2-1; v_gene: TRBV24-1; d_gene: -; abundance: -; CDR3nt: TGTGCCACCAGTGGACTCCGCGACGGTGAGCAGTTCTTC; CDR3aa: CATSGLRDGEQFF
j_gene: TRBJ1-2; v_gene: TRBV7-9; d_gene: -; abundance: -; CDR3nt: TGTGCCAGCAGCTTCGGGGTTGGCTACACCTTC; CDR3aa: CASSFGVGYTF
j_gene: TRBJ2-1; v_gene: TRBV11-2; d_gene: TRBD2; abundance: -; CDR3nt: TGTGCCAGCAGCTTACAACCGAGCGGGAGCTACAATGAGCAGTTCTTC; CDR3aa: CASSLQPSGSYNEQFF
j_gene: TRBJ2-1; v_gene: TRBV11-1; d_gene: -; abundance: -; CDR3nt: TGTGCCAGCAGCTTAGGAGGGCTTTTCGGTGAGCAGTTCTTC; CDR3aa: CASSLGGLFGEQFF
j_gene: TRBJ2-1; v_gene: TRBV5-1; d_gene: TRBD1; abundance: -; CDR3nt: TGCGCCAGCAGCTTGGGACAGGGTGGTGAGCAGTTCTTC; CDR3aa: CASSLGQGGEQFF
j_gene: TRBJ1-2; v_gene: TRBV28; d_gene: -; abundance: once; CDR3nt: TGTGCCAGCAGTTTAGAACGGGGGTGGGGTGGCTACACCTTC; CDR3aa: CASSLERGWGGYTF
j_gene: TRBJ2-1; v_gene: TRBV25-1; d_gene: TRBD2; abundance: -; CDR3nt: TGTGCCAGCAGTGAAGGGCGGGGGGACCCCCGGAACGAGCAGTTCTTC; CDR3aa: CASSEGRGDPRNEQFF
j_gene: TRBJ2-3; v_gene: TRBV6-5; d_gene: TRBD2; abundance: -; CDR3nt: TGTGCCATTTTGACTAGCGGGAGGCTCACAGATACGCAGTATTTT; CDR3aa: CAILTSGRLTDTQYF
j_gene: TRBJ2-4; v_gene: TRBV2; d_gene: TRBD1; abundance: -; CDR3nt: TGTGCCAGCAGTCCCTCTACAGGGGGGCGGATCAAAAACATTCAGTACTTC; CDR3aa: CASSPSTGGRIKNIQYF
j_gene: TRBJ1-5; v_gene: TRBV25-1; d_gene: TRBD1; abundance: -; CDR3nt: TGTGCCAGCGCACAGGGGAACCAGCCCCAGCATTTT; CDR3aa: CASAQGNQPQHF
j_gene: TRBJ2-3; v_gene: TRBV10-2; d_gene: -; abundance: -; CDR3nt: TGCGCCAGCAGTGAGTCGCACAGCACAGATACGCAGTATTTT; CDR3aa: CASSESHSTDTQYF
j_gene: TRBJ2-2; v_gene: TRBV7-9; d_gene: -; abundance: -; CDR3nt: TGTGCCAGCAGGGGCCATGAAGTCTCCGGGGAGCTGTTTTTT; CDR3aa: CASRGHEVSGELFF
j_gene: TRBJ1-2; v_gene: TRBV21-1; d_gene: -; abundance: -; CDR3nt: TGTGCCAGCAGCAAACGGGGGGGATTGTATGGCTACACCTTC; CDR3aa: CASSKRGGLYGYTF
j_gene: TRBJ1-2; v_gene: TRBV3-1/TRBV3-2; d_gene: -; abundance: -; CDR3nt: TGTGCCAGCAGCGATTCAGGAGGCTACACCTTC; CDR3aa: CASSDSGGYTF
j_gene: TRBJ2-1; v_gene: TRBV2; d_gene: -; abundance: -; CDR3nt: TGTGCCAGCAGCGGGGCGGAGGGATGGTACAATGAGCAGTTCTTC; CDR3aa: CASSGAEGWYNEQFF
j_gene: TRBJ1-6; v_gene: TRBV6-5; d_gene: TRBD1; abundance: -; CDR3nt: TGTGCCCTCGACAGGGCCAGCTCCTATAATTCACCCCTCCACTTT; CDR3aa: CALDRASSYNSPLHF
j_gene: TRBJ2-5; v_gene: TRBV19; d_gene: TRBD2; abundance: once; CDR3nt: TGTGCCAGTAGTCCCTGGACTAGCGTGGAGGAGACCCAGTACTTC; CDR3aa: CASSPWTSVEETQYF
j_gene: TRBJ1-5; v_gene: TRBV19; d_gene: -; abundance: -; CDR3nt: TGTGCCAGTAGTATAGTAGCGCAGGGATATCAGCCCCAGCATTTT; CDR3aa: CASSIVAQGYQPQHF
j_gene: TRBJ2-7; v_gene: TRBV19; d_gene: TRBD2; abundance: few; CDR3nt: TGTGCCAGTAGTACCCTAGCGGGTACCTCCTACGAGCAGTACTTC; CDR3aa: CASSTLAGTSYEQYF
j_gene: TRBJ1-4; v_gene: TRBV6-5; d_gene: -; abundance: medium-sized; CDR3nt: TGTGCCAGCAGTTACGGGACACATCCTAATGAAAAACTGTTTTTT; CDR3aa: CASSYGTHPNEKLFF
j_gene: TRBJ1-2; v_gene: TRBV19; d_gene: -; abundance: -; CDR3nt: TGTGCCAGTAGATCGAAGGAGTTGGGGGTGACTAACTATGGCTACACCTTC; CDR3aa: CASRSKELGVTNYGYTF
j_gene: TRBJ2-1; v_gene: TRBV28; d_gene: -; abundance: once; CDR3nt: TGTGCCAGCAGTGGGGCCCCTGGGAATGAGCAGTTCTTC; CDR3aa: CASSGAPGNEQFF